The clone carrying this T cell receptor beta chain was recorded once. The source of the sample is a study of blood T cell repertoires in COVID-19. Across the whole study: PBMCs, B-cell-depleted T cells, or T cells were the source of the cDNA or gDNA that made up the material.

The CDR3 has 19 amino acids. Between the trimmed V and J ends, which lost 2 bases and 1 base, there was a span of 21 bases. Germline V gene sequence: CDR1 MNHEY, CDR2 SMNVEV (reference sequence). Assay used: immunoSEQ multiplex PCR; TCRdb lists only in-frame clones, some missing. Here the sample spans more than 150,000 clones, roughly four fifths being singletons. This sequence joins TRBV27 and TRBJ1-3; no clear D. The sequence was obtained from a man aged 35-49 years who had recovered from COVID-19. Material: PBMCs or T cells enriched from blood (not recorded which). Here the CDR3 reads CASSLELGPPGSSGNTIYF. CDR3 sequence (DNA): TGTGCCAGCAGTTTAGAGTTGGGTCCCCCTGGGAGTTCTGGAAACACCATATATTTT.